These T cell receptor beta chains were read from a single sample in a study of T-cell reconstitution after alpha-beta-depleted transplantation in children. TCRdb reanalysed the PCR reads using MiXCR and keeps one entry per CDR3 protein. The sample includes 300,000 to 400,000 distinct CDR3 sequences, around 15% of them seen just once. This specimen consisted of PBMCs, mostly from graft donor cells, obtained 360 days after TCRalphabeta/CD19-depleted stem cell transplant. The receptors shown here come from a male patient aged 2-15 years who had a stem cell transplant for acute lymphoblastic leukemia, so the T cells may come from the graft donor. Both conserved end residues are trimmed from each CDR3.

v_gene: TRBV18
CDR3aa: ASSPRTGRDTQY

v_gene: TRBV4-1
CDR3aa: ASSQHGQARNEQF

v_gene: TRBV7-9
CDR3aa: ASSFTSGVQQF

v_gene: TRBV20-1
CDR3aa: SARIGTQETQY

v_gene: TRBV6-1
CDR3aa: ASREGLSSYNEQF

v_gene: TRBV12-3/TRBV12-4
CDR3aa: ASNEGGGTGGELF

v_gene: TRBV7-6
CDR3aa: ASSLNSRREQY

v_gene: TRBV30
CDR3aa: AWSDSGQPQH

v_gene: TRBV15
CDR3aa: ATSPGRWTEYEKLF

v_gene: TRBV5-6
CDR3aa: ASSLWLGSRGTYNEQF

v_gene: TRBV10-3
CDR3aa: AISDPLAQY

v_gene: TRBV4-2
CDR3aa: ASSQGTRNEQY

v_gene: TRBV7-3
CDR3aa: ASSWGLPYTDTQY

v_gene: TRBV28
CDR3aa: ASSSNYGYT

v_gene: TRBV14
CDR3aa: ASSQRKGLENTIY

v_gene: TRBV20-1
CDR3aa: SARSGSPPNEQF

v_gene: TRBV6-8
CDR3aa: ASSYETGNDTQY

v_gene: TRBV2
CDR3aa: ARGTSGSTDTQY

v_gene: TRBV6-5
CDR3aa: ASSSGGGYNEQF

v_gene: TRBV5-1
CDR3aa: ASSPAQGRSYEQY

v_gene: TRBV5-4
CDR3aa: ASRLDGTSYNEQF

v_gene: TRBV6-2/TRBV6-3
CDR3aa: ASSYQQVYEQY

v_gene: TRBV6-5
CDR3aa: ASSSGTGGPYNEQF

v_gene: TRBV20-1
CDR3aa: SARDSRGWETQY

v_gene: TRBV12-3/TRBV12-4
CDR3aa: ASSLTGVGYEQY

v_gene: TRBV11-3
CDR3aa: ASSRQGSPNTGELF

v_gene: TRBV30
CDR3aa: AWSALAGVGTQY

v_gene: TRBV29-1
CDR3aa: SVENWGNPDTQY

v_gene: TRBV7-3
CDR3aa: ASSPTSGNEQF

v_gene: TRBV4-2
CDR3aa: ASSQDGTGLQPQH

v_gene: TRBV7-2
CDR3aa: ASSLAQGYQPQH

v_gene: TRBV7-2
CDR3aa: ASNLNYQITDTQY

v_gene: TRBV12-3/TRBV12-4
CDR3aa: AVRTSGYNEQF

v_gene: TRBV9
CDR3aa: ASSVTAATYEQY

v_gene: TRBV7-6
CDR3aa: ASSSVAGRSYNEQF

v_gene: TRBV11-2
CDR3aa: ASRLTGEVETQY

v_gene: TRBV12-3/TRBV12-4
CDR3aa: ASSLRTSGFVDEQF

v_gene: TRBV15
CDR3aa: ATSKSRQGREKLF

v_gene: TRBV5-1
CDR3aa: ASSSDRGDTDTQY

v_gene: TRBV2
CDR3aa: ASLGARTYEQY

v_gene: TRBV4-1
CDR3aa: ASSQGRGGVGGAKNIQY

v_gene: TRBV20-1
CDR3aa: SARSRGRQSSTDTQY

v_gene: TRBV4-1
CDR3aa: ASSQEGRPEEGGEGGDTQY

v_gene: TRBV18
CDR3aa: ASSPRVRDTGELF

v_gene: TRBV5-1
CDR3aa: ASSLKGSPSNGYGYT

v_gene: TRBV12-3/TRBV12-4
CDR3aa: ASSRDRGMNTEAF

v_gene: TRBV4-3
CDR3aa: ASSQDGGPGRKTYEQY

v_gene: TRBV20-1
CDR3aa: SARRGTSGSASGQF

v_gene: TRBV15
CDR3aa: ATSRNLAGVSSEEQF

v_gene: TRBV13
CDR3aa: ASSSGRLAETPGGPDTQY

v_gene: TRBV12-3/TRBV12-4
CDR3aa: ASSPDGVTGELF

v_gene: TRBV6-5
CDR3aa: ASSYWDRPETQY

v_gene: TRBV9
CDR3aa: ASSVGLKYNEQF

v_gene: TRBV4-3
CDR3aa: ASSQPGQGEDTQY

v_gene: TRBV7-8
CDR3aa: ASSPIAGSAYNEQF

v_gene: TRBV2
CDR3aa: ASRRTYWDTDTQY

v_gene: TRBV24-1
CDR3aa: ATSTGGTGPVDLNTGELF

v_gene: TRBV4-2
CDR3aa: ASSQVGGSGPQH